One sample yielded the 24 T cell receptor beta chains listed below, sequenced in a study of cytotoxic CD8 clonotypes in ibrutinib-treated CLL. TCRdb's table, derived via immunoSEQ multiplex PCR, lists solely in-frame clones and lacks some. The table includes over 100,000 clones, approximately 85% detected once. The starting material was PBMCs, obtained after 24 months of ibrutinib treatment. The receptors shown here come from a human donor with chronic lymphocytic leukemia.

This clone came up a few times. This chain connects TRBV7-9 to TRBJ2-2, with D perhaps matching TRBD1 (5 bases). V was trimmed by 4 bases and J by 7 bases, leaving 10 bases between them. CDR3 length: 13 residues. Germline V gene sequence: CDR1 SEHNR, CDR2 FQNEAQ (reference sequence). This CDR3 is CASSSSRGGELFF. CDR3 coding DNA: TGTGCCAGCAGCTCCAGTAGGGGCGGGGAGCTGTTTTTT.

The chain couples TRBV6-5 to TRBJ2-7; TRBD1 agrees at 8 bases. CDR3 length: 14 amino acids. Germline values: CDR1 MNHEY, CDR2 SVGAGI. J gave up 2 bases and V 2 bases, and 2 bases lay outside the gene matches. The DNA of the CDR3 is TGTGCCAGCAGTTACAGGACAGGGCCCTACGAGCAGTACTTC. Amino acid sequence: CASSYRTGPYEQYF.

The chain combines TRBV2 with TRBJ1-2, with TRBD1 matching over 7 bases. Unmatched junction bases numbered 5, after V lost 4 bases and J lost 0 bases. Germline CDR1 and CDR2: SNHLY and FYNNEI. The CDR3 covers 15 residues. The DNA of the CDR3 is TGTGCCAGCAGTGGGCGACAGGGAGCTAACTATGGCTACACCTTC. It translates to CASSGRQGANYGYTF.

J is TRBJ2-3 and V is TRBV28, with 7 positions matching TRBD2. The CDR3 runs to 15 residues. CDR1 MDHEN and CDR2 SYDVKM come from the germline V gene. Trimming removed 0 bases from V and 3 bases from J; junction bases left unmatched: 3. The CDR3 region has the DNA TGTGCCAGCAGTTTATGGTGGGGGGGTACAGATACGCAGTATTTT. Encoded protein: CASSLWWGGTDTQYF.

The chain recombines TRBV21-1 with TRBJ1-2. TRBV21-1 is an annotated pseudogene. This CDR3 region has 12 residues. The CDR3 spells CATTWRFNGYTF. For the CDR3, the DNA is TGTGCCACTACTTGGAGGTTTAATGGCTACACCTTC.

This chain links TRBV27 with TRBJ1-5, with 7 bases fitting TRBD1. With 5 bases clipped from V and 7 bases from J, the junction kept 8 bases outside the gene matches. This CDR3 is built from 14 residues. CDR1 and CDR2 (germline): MNHEY, SMNVEV (reference sequence). The CDR3 DNA reads as TGTGCCAGCAGTCAACAGGGGAGGGAACAGCCCCAGCATTTT. Its translation is CASSQQGREQPQHF.

The chain links TRBV5-3 to TRBJ2-1; D uncertain. TRBV5-3 has ORF status, its function being uncertain. There are 17 residues in the CDR3. Deletions cut 0 bases from V and 5 bases from J, with 18 bases between. The CDR3: CARSLGTAPGFHNEQFF. Here the CDR3 DNA reads TGTGCCAGAAGCTTGGGAACAGCCCCTGGGTTCCACAATGAGCAGTTCTTC.

This clone was seen more than once but under ten times. This sequence joins TRBV18 and TRBJ1-2; D not certain. This CDR3 comprises 12 residues. The ends were cut back, 1 base at V and 8 bases at J, with 8 bases in the middle. Germline V lookup: CDR1 KGHSH, CDR2 LQKENI. The CDR3: CASSPRGYGYTF. CDR3 DNA: TGTGCCAGCTCACCACGTGGGTACGGCTACACCTTC.

The chain carries TRBV5-1 and TRBJ2-3; possibly TRBD1 for D (5 bases). CDR3 length equals 16 residues. Germline CDR1 and CDR2: SGHRS and YFSETQ. V shed 4 bases and J shed 5 bases, with 20 bases lying between them. DNA for the CDR3: TGCGCCAGCAGCCCCCTCGGACACCCGGTAGTAGATACGCAGTATTTT. This gives the protein CASSPLGHPVVDTQYF.

This clone was found a few times. The chain uses TRBV2 and TRBJ1-1, with D unresolved. Germline V gives CDR1 SNHLY, CDR2 FYNNEI. The CDR3 sequence is 13 residues long. Trimming removed 1 base at V and 1 base at J, with 4 bases between. The CDR3 DNA follows: TGTGCCAGCAGTGAAGTAGAGAACACTGAAGCTTTCTTT. Protein product: CASSEVENTEAFF.

V is TRBV7-9 and J is TRBJ2-5, with 8 nucleotides matching TRBD2. V gave up 5 bases and J gave up 3 bases; unmatched junction bases: 8. Germline V CDR1 and CDR2: SEHNR, FQNEAQ (reference sequence). The CDR3 has 15 residues. CDR3 region: CASSLSGGYEETQYF. The CDR3, as DNA: TGTGCCAGCAGCCTATCGGGGGGGTACGAAGAGACCCAGTACTTC.

The sample holds one count of this clone. The chain carries TRBV7-9 and TRBJ2-1, with 10 nucleotides matching TRBD1. Germline values: CDR1 SEHNR, CDR2 FQNEAQ (reference sequence). The CDR3 is 15 amino acids. J was trimmed by 9 bases and V by 2 bases; bases with no gene match: 7. The CDR3, as DNA: TGTGCCAGCAGCTTACGGGACAGGGGTCTGGGTGAGCAGTTCTTC. Translated, it gives CASSLRDRGLGEQFF. The full variable domain, with the rest looked up from reference TRBV7-9 and TRBJ2-1, is DTGVSQNPRHKITKRGQNVTFRCDPISEHNRLYWYRQTLGQGPEFLTYFQNEAQLEKSRLLSDRFSAERPKGSFSTLEIQRTEQGDSAMYLCASSLRDRGLGEQFFGPGTRLTVL.

The rearrangement joins TRBV7-2 to TRBJ1-2, with TRBD1 identical over 10 bases. This CDR3 has 15 residues. The germline gives CDR1 SGHTA, CDR2 FQGNSA. Trimming cost V 5 bases and J 7 bases; bases outside gene matches: 10. The CDR3 loop reads CASSPRDRGSSGYTF. CDR3 nucleotides: TGTGCCAGCAGCCCCCGGGACAGGGGTTCGTCTGGCTACACCTTC. Drawing the rest from reference TRBV7-2 and TRBJ1-2, the complete variable domain is GAGVSQSPSNKVTEKGKDVELRCDPISGHTALYWYRQSLGQGLEFLIYFQGNSAPDKSGLPSDRFSAERTGGSVSTLTIQRTQQEDSAVYLCASSPRDRGSSGYTFGSGTRLTVV.

The V gene is TRBV19, the J gene TRBJ1-3; D uncertain. Germline values: CDR1 LNHDA, CDR2 SQIVND (reference sequence). The CDR3 runs to 14 residues. Trimming left V 4 bases short and J 4 bases short, with 11 bases between. CDR3 bases: TGTGCCAGTAGTAAGGACCCGCCGGGAAACACCATATATTTT. Residues: CASSKDPPGNTIYF. The variable domain in full, with the rest retrieved from reference TRBV19 and TRBJ1-3, is DGGITQSPKYLFRKEGQNVTLSCEQNLNHDAMYWYRQDPGQGLRLIYYSQIVNDFQKGDIAEGYSVSREKKESFPLTVTSAQKNPTAFYLCASSKDPPGNTIYFGEGSWLTVV.

The chain joins TRBV15 to TRBJ1-5; D is undetermined. This CDR3 is 13 amino acids long. CDR1 and CDR2 from the germline V gene are LNHNV and YYDKDF (reference sequence). V lost 5 bases and J 2 bases, leaving 7 bases between the germline ends. This CDR3 is CATSSRGNQPQHF. The CDR3 region has the DNA TGTGCCACCAGCTCCCGCGGCAATCAGCCCCAGCATTTT. Using reference TRBV15 and TRBJ1-5 for the parts outside the CDR3, the full variable domain is DAMVIQNPRYQVTQFGKPVTLSCSQTLNHNVMYWYQQKSSQAPKLLFHYYDKDFNNEADTPDNFQSRRPNTSFCFLDIRSPGLGDTAMYLCATSSRGNQPQHFGDGTRLSIL.

This clone was seen only a few times. V and J are TRBV29-1 and TRBJ2-7; D is ambiguous. The CDR3 is made up of 13 amino acids. Germline V gene data show CDR1 as SQVTM and CDR2 as ANQGSEA. V was clipped by 6 bases and J by 6 bases, with 18 bases between them. The chain's CDR3 is CSVKLDLPGEQYF. DNA for the CDR3: TGCAGCGTCAAATTAGACCTCCCAGGCGAGCAGTACTTC.

This clone came up once. V usage is TRBV27 and J usage is TRBJ2-5; D perhaps matches TRBD1 (5 bases). The V end was cut by 5 bases, the J end by 1 base, with 14 bases between. The CDR3 extends over 15 amino acids. Germline CDR1 is MNHEY and CDR2 is SMNVEV (reference sequence). The CDR3 reads CASSKPDRLQETQYF. CDR3 sequence (DNA): TGTGCCAGCAGTAAACCTGACAGACTCCAAGAGACCCAGTACTTC.

This rearrangement joins TRBV2 to TRBJ2-1; 9 bases agree with TRBD2. Trimming took 8 bases from V and 3 from J; bases not matched to a gene: 14. CDR3 size: 17 residues. Germline V CDR1 and CDR2: SNHLY, FYNNEI. The DNA for the CDR3 is TGTGCCAGCCTGAGGGGACTAGCCGTCGGAGGCTACAATGAGCAGTTCTTC. Protein product: CASLRGLAVGGYNEQFF.

The chain links TRBV10-3 to TRBJ1-4; D is possibly TRBD1 (6 bases). V was pared by 3 bases and J by 8 bases, with 13 bases between. The germline V gene encodes CDR1 ENHRY and CDR2 SYGVKD. This CDR3 comprises 14 residues. The CDR3 DNA is TGTGCCATCAGTGACCGGGGGGCGGCGGAAAAACTGTTTTTT. Protein sequence: CAISDRGAAEKLFF.

The V gene is TRBV7-2, the J gene TRBJ2-4; the D gene is possibly TRBD1 (6 bases). This CDR3 comprises 17 residues. The V end lost 4 bases, the J end lost 0 bases, and 16 bases lay between the germline ends. The germline CDR1 and CDR2 sequences are SGHTA and FQGNSA. The CDR3 spells CASSSGRGSAAKNIQYF. The CDR3 DNA reads TGTGCCAGCAGCTCGGGAAGGGGGTCGGCAGCCAAAAACATTCAGTACTTC.

This chain links TRBV5-1 with TRBJ2-5; 10 bases are shared with TRBD2. V was pared by 0 bases and J by 5 bases, with 7 bases of the junction left unmatched. There are 16 residues in the CDR3. Germline V gives CDR1 SGHRS, CDR2 YFSETQ. The CDR3 DNA follows: TGCGCCAGCAGCTTGGTACGGGGACTAGCGAGCGAGACCCAGTACTTC. This encodes CASSLVRGLASETQYF.

There are a few counts of this clone. The CDR3, as DNA: TGCGCCAGCAGCCCCTGGGGCCCATATGGCTACACCTTC. It codes for CASSPWGPYGYTF. J is TRBJ1-2 and V is TRBV4-1; TRBD1 is a possible D gene (5 bases). This CDR3 contains 13 residues. The V and J ends lost 4 bases and 5 bases respectively, with 11 bases between them. The germline gives CDR1 MGHRA, CDR2 YSYEKL.

The genes are TRBV28 and TRBJ2-1; unclear D gene. This CDR3 has 15 amino acids. Germline assignment: CDR1 MDHEN and CDR2 SYDVKM. V dropped 2 bases and J dropped 2 bases, with 10 bases sitting between them. The CDR3 reads CASSLPVGTYNEQFF. The CDR3 bases are TGTGCCAGCAGTTTACCAGTTGGCACCTACAATGAGCAGTTCTTC. Variable domain in full (rest from reference TRBV28 and TRBJ2-1): DVKVTQSSRYLVKRTGEKVFLECVQDMDHENMFWYRQDPGLGLRLIYFSYDVKMKEKGDIPEGYSVSREKKERFSLILESASTNQTSMYLCASSLPVGTYNEQFFGPGTRLTVL.

This clone was counted once. The chain combines TRBV19 with TRBJ2-7; D gene unclear. CDR3 length equals 13 residues. The V gene lost 5 bases and the J gene lost 3 bases, with 11 bases spanning the gap. The germline V gene has CDR1 LNHDA and CDR2 SQIVND (reference sequence). Here the CDR3 reads CASSLWWGYEQYF. The CDR3 coding sequence is TGTGCCAGTAGTCTTTGGTGGGGCTACGAGCAGTACTTC.